This note documents a single T cell receptor (beta chain) sequence. Its antigen is as yet unknown. The sample originates from a study of regulatory T cells in long-lasting Graves disease. Findings and limits, study-wide: New patients shared 750 to 1,000 public clonotypes, fewer than the roughly 2,700 shared by persistent patients.

According to the study, TCR beta libraries were built with iRepertoire HTBI primers and CDR3-region Arm-PCR. Each CDR3 protein gets one entry after TCRdb re-called the multiplex PCR reads with MiXCR. The table has about 450,000 distinct CDR3 sequences, 20% to 30% seen once. Time point described: persistent/refractory GD, antithyroid drugs over 5 years with positive TRAb. From RNA extracted from PBMCs, the TCR library was made. The receptor comes from a female donor with Graves disease. The starting material was peripheral blood mononuclear cells (PBMCs), obtained when the disease was refractory, from a patient treated with antithyroid drugs.

The CDR3 here is CAGRLAGGSTGELFF. As DNA, the CDR3 is TGTGCCGGCCGACTAGCGGGAGGCTCCACCGGGGAGCTGTTTTTT. This sequence joins TRBV6-2 or TRBV6-3 and TRBJ2-2; 13 bases are shared with TRBD2. Germline trimming cut 11 bases from V and 4 bases from J; bases unmatched to any gene: 7. CDR1 is MNHEY, CDR2 SVGEGT, per germline. This CDR3 has 15 amino acids.